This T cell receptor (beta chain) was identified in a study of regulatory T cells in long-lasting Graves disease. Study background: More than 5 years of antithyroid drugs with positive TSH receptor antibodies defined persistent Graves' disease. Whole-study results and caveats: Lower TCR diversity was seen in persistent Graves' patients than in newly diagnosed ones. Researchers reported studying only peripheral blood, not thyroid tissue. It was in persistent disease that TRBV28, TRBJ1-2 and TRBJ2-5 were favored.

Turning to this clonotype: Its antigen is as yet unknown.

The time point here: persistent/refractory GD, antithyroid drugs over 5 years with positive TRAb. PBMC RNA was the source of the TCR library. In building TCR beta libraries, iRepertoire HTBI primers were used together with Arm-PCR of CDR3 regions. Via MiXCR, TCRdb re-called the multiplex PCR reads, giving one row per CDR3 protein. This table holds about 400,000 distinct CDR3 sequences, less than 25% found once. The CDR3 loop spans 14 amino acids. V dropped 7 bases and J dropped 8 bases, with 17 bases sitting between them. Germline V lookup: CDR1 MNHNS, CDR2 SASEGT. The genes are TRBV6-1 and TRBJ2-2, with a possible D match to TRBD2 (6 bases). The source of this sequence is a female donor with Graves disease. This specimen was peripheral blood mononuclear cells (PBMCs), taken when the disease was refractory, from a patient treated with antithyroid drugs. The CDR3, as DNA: TGTGCCAGCACCTACCCCGGGGGATGGGGGGAGCTGTTTTTT. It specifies CASTYPGGWGELFF.